This T cell receptor beta chain was recovered during a study of blood T cell repertoires in COVID-19. On the study more broadly: Sites in the United States, Italy and Spain provided acute and convalescent COVID-19 samples. Nucleic acid was either cDNA or gDNA, and it came from T cells, B-cell-depleted T cells, or PBMCs.

This CDR3 has 11 residues. Germline CDR1 is MNHEY and CDR2 is SVGEGT. The ends were cut back, 2 bases at V and 9 bases at J, with 5 bases in the middle. Authors' methods: Amplification from reference gene primers served as the basis for estimated nucleated cell counts. The method was immunoSEQ multiplex PCR; TCRdb's version includes in-frame clones alone and lacks a portion of them. Clone size and V and J calls were adopted from that table, with D and trimming inferred from the DNA. This table has roughly 350,000 clones, more than 75% appearing once. The sequenced sample consisted of peripheral blood. The V call is TRBV6-2 or TRBV6-3, the J call TRBJ2-1; D is undetermined. This receptor was taken from a woman aged 18-29 years who had recovered from COVID-19. The CDR3 region is CASSYTGEQFF. The CDR3 DNA follows: TGTGCCAGCAGTTACACCGGTGAGCAGTTCTTC.